Presented here are 16 T cell receptor beta chains from one specimen sequenced in a study of cytomegalovirus exposure and HLA in healthy donors. PCR primers comprised 60 Vbeta and 13 Jbeta primers. Produced via immunoSEQ multiplex PCR; TCRdb's table is partial and in-frame only. In the table there are about 210,000 clones, around four fifths of which are singletons. The specimen was PBMCs. Receptors were obtained from a woman in her forties or fifties in good health and CMV-seropositive.

The V and J genes are TRBV6-1 and TRBJ2-1; D gene ambiguous. The CDR3 runs to 15 residues. Germline CDR1 is MNHNS and CDR2 is SASEGT. The germline V and J ends were trimmed by 6 bases and 1 base, with 13 bases remaining between them. The CDR3 reads CASSAPQVSYNEQFF. In nucleotides, the CDR3 is TGTGCCAGCAGCGCCCCTCAGGTTTCCTACAATGAGCAGTTCTTC.

The chain combines TRBV5-1 with TRBJ1-2; 8 bases agree with TRBD1. This CDR3 is built from 18 residues. With 1 base clipped from V and 3 bases from J, the junction kept 14 bases outside the gene matches. The germline V gene encodes CDR1 SGHRS and CDR2 YFSETQ. The CDR3 DNA sequence: TGCGCCAGCAGCTTGAAAACCCTTCCACTGGACAGGGACTATGGCTACACCTTC. Translating gives CASSLKTLPLDRDYGYTF.

The genes are TRBV7-7 and TRBJ2-1, with 8 bases that match TRBD2. Germline lookup yields CDR1 SSHAT and CDR2 FNYEAQ (reference sequence). The V gene end was trimmed by 4 bases and the J gene end by 7 bases; junction bases not matched to a gene: 6. The CDR3 extends over 14 amino acids. The CDR3, as DNA: TGTGCCAGCAGCTGGGGCGGGGGGCGAAATGAGCAGTTCTTC. Protein product: CASSWGGGRNEQFF.

This chain joins TRBV6-1 and TRBJ1-2, with D possibly being TRBD1 (6 bases). The CDR3 runs 13 residues. V dropped 6 bases and J dropped 3 bases, with 11 bases sitting between them. Germline V lookup: CDR1 MNHNS, CDR2 SASEGT. In DNA, the CDR3 is TGTGCCAGCAGAAGGGACAAATACTATGGCTACACCTTC. Protein product: CASRRDKYYGYTF.

Comment on this clone: Additional DNA sequences in this sample encode the identical CDR3. The V gene is TRBV6-5, the J gene TRBJ1-2; 7 positions match TRBD1. CDR3 length: 16 amino acids. Looked up from germline, CDR1 is MNHEY and CDR2 is SVGAGI. Germline trimming cut 0 bases from V and 2 bases from J; bases unmatched to any gene: 6. The CDR3 coding sequence is TGTGCCAGCAGTTACTCACGGACAGGCCGGAACTATGGCTACACCTTC. Translated, it gives CASSYSRTGRNYGYTF.

The chain combines TRBV10-1 with TRBJ2-3, with 9 nucleotides matching TRBD1. The CDR3 loop spans 15 amino acids. Germline V lookup: CDR1 WNHNN, CDR2 SYGVQD (reference sequence). The J segment lost 2 bases and the V segment lost 3 bases, leaving 3 bases of the junction unmatched. DNA for the CDR3: TGCGCCAGCAGTGACAACAGGGGGCTCACAGATACGCAGTATTTT. It translates to CASSDNRGLTDTQYF.

The table lists this clone with a count of one. The chain recombines TRBV7-2 with TRBJ1-5; D is undetermined. V lost 2 bases and J 7 bases, leaving 15 bases between the germline ends. Germline V CDR1 and CDR2: SGHTA, FQGNSA. The CDR3 is 15 amino acids. CDR3 region: CASSLHLQVGQPQHF. CDR3 nucleotide sequence: TGTGCCAGCAGCTTACATTTGCAGGTCGGCCAGCCCCAGCATTTT.

This chain uses TRBV30 with TRBJ1-1; 8 bases align to TRBD1. The J segment lost 2 bases and the V segment lost 2 bases, leaving 4 bases of the junction unmatched. The CDR3 covers 14 residues. Per the germline V gene, CDR1 is GTSNPN and CDR2 is SVGIG (reference sequence). The chain's CDR3 is CAWSKQGVNTEAFF. Written as DNA, the CDR3 is TGTGCCTGGAGTAAACAGGGGGTAAACACTGAAGCTTTCTTT. The variable domain in full, completed from reference TRBV30 and TRBJ1-1, reads SQTIHQWPATLVQPVGSPLSLECTVEGTSNPNLYWYRQAAGRGLQLLFYSVGIGQISSEVPQNLSASRPQDRQFILSSKKLLLSDSGFYLCAWSKQGVNTEAFFGQGTRLTVV.

The V gene is TRBV7-9, the J gene TRBJ1-5; 7 positions agree with TRBD1. The V gene's germline CDR1 is SEHNR and CDR2 FQNEAQ (reference sequence). The CDR3 sequence is 15 residues long. With 4 bases clipped from V and 7 bases from J, the junction kept 10 bases outside the gene matches. The CDR3 region has the DNA TGTGCCAGCAGCTCTACAGGGGTCCATGGCCAGCCCCAGCATTTT. Translated, it gives CASSSTGVHGQPQHF.

The chain is built from TRBV28 and TRBJ2-7; 8 bases fit TRBD1. This CDR3 spans 13 amino acids. V lost 3 bases, J lost 6 bases, and 4 bases stayed unmatched. In germline, CDR1 is MDHEN, CDR2 SYDVKM. The CDR3 DNA sequence: TGTGCCAGCAGTTTGTCAGGGGGCATCGAGCAGTACTTC. Translation gives CASSLSGGIEQYF.

To note about this clone: Distinct nucleotide sequences in the sample also encode this CDR3. The V gene is TRBV11-3, the J gene TRBJ2-3; D is perhaps TRBD1 (6 bases). Trimming removed 4 bases at V and 2 bases at J, with 13 bases between. This CDR3 has 15 amino acids. CDR1 is SGHNT, CDR2 YENEEA, per germline. Here the CDR3 DNA reads TGTGCCAGCAGCTCACAGGGCCAATCCACAGATACGCAGTATTTT. This translates into CASSSQGQSTDTQYF.

This clone appeared once. V gene TRBV30 combines with J gene TRBJ2-7, with TRBD1 matching 10 bases. V dropped 2 bases and J dropped 2; count of bases not matched to a gene: 6. This CDR3 spans 15 amino acids. Germline V CDR1 and CDR2: GTSNPN, SVGIG (reference sequence). The CDR3 loop is CAWSIGQGVAYEQYF. The DNA for the CDR3 is TGTGCCTGGAGTATCGGACAGGGGGTGGCCTACGAGCAGTACTTC.

V usage is TRBV5-1 and J usage is TRBJ2-1, with 10 bases identical to TRBD2. Germline CDR1 SGHRS, CDR2 YFSETQ. Trimming removed 9 bases from V and 10 bases from J; junction bases left unmatched: 16. The CDR3 totals 15 residues. In nucleotides, the CDR3 is TGCGCCACCTCAAACCCCAGCGGGGGGGCGGGAGAGCAGTTCTTC. The encoded protein is CATSNPSGGAGEQFF.

For this clone: The identical CDR3 is also encoded by other nucleotide sequences in the sample. The chain is built from TRBV5-4 and TRBJ2-1; TRBD1 agrees at 8 bases. J gave up 4 bases and V 1 base, and 7 bases lay outside the gene matches. The CDR3 extends over 16 amino acids. CDR1 and CDR2 (germline): SGHNT, YYREEE (reference sequence). CDR3 sequence: CASSLRQGAEYNEQFF. The DNA of the CDR3 is TGTGCCAGCAGCTTGAGGCAGGGGGCGGAGTACAATGAGCAGTTCTTC.

This chain uses TRBV28 with TRBJ1-1; TRBD1 matches at 7 bases. V shed 6 bases, J shed 10 bases, and the junction held 11 bases outside the gene matches. The CDR3 has 13 residues. Per the germline V gene, CDR1 is MDHEN and CDR2 is SYDVKM. The CDR3 region has the DNA TGTGCCAGCAGCCAAGGGGACAGTCGTCTAGCTTTCTTT. Translation: CASSQGDSRLAFF.

The J gene is TRBJ2-7, the V gene TRBV7-2, with a tentative D call TRBD1 (5 bases). Germline lookup yields CDR1 SGHTA and CDR2 FQGNSA. The V and J ends lost 5 bases and 7 bases respectively, with 12 bases between them. CDR3 length equals 12 residues. The CDR3 coding sequence is TGTGCCAGCAGCCCATCGAACAGGGAGCAGTACTTC. Translated, it gives CASSPSNREQYF.